The 29 T cell receptor beta chains in this list originate from one sample, sequenced in a study of blood T cells in healthy people across ages. A second roughly 6 to 11 cycle PCR used barcoded and J-beta primers. TCRdb reprocessed the 5' RACE reads via MiXCR and lists one record per CDR3 protein. This table holds around 1.7 million distinct CDR3 sequences, 28% found once. Input material: blood. The receptor source for this set is a woman aged 25 to 39 in good health.

This clonotype was counted ten times or more. The V gene is TRBV10-3, the J gene TRBJ2-7; D is undetermined. Germline V lookup: CDR1 ENHRY, CDR2 SYGVKD. Trimming took 2 bases from V and 4 from J, leaving 9 bases between them. This CDR3 spans 13 amino acids. CDR3 coding DNA: TGTGCCATCAGTGAGGGGGAATCTTACGAGCAGTACTTC. Translated: CAISEGESYEQYF.

This clonotype has only a few counts. V usage is TRBV7-2 and J usage is TRBJ2-1, with D hard to call. In germline, CDR1 is SGHTA, CDR2 FQGNSA. This CDR3 contains 16 residues. Trimming took off 2 bases at V and 1 base at J, with 12 bases between the two ends. CDR3 nucleotide sequence: TGTGCCAGCAGCTTAAAGGGAAGGAAGTCCTACAATGAGCAGTTCTTC. Amino acid sequence: CASSLKGRKSYNEQFF. The full variable domain, its missing parts supplied by reference TRBV7-2 and TRBJ2-1, is GAGVSQSPSNKVTEKGKDVELRCDPISGHTALYWYRQSLGQGLEFLIYFQGNSAPDKSGLPSDRFSAERTGGSVSTLTIQRTQQEDSAVYLCASSLKGRKSYNEQFFGPGTRLTVL.

This rearrangement joins TRBV20-1 to TRBJ2-1; 11 bases agree with TRBD2. V dropped 0 bases and J dropped 5; count of bases not matched to a gene: 3. Germline values: CDR1 DFQATT, CDR2 SNEGSKA (reference sequence). The length of the CDR3 is 15 residues. CDR3 nucleotides: TGCAGTGCTAGAGATCAGGGACTAGCGGACAATGAGCAGTTCTTC. It yields the protein CSARDQGLADNEQFF.

This clonotype was counted at least ten times. V gene TRBV11-3 combines with J gene TRBJ2-5; D is undetermined. This CDR3 has 14 amino acids. The V and J ends lost 1 base and 5 bases respectively, with 11 bases between them. In germline, CDR1 is SGHNT, CDR2 YENEEA. This CDR3 reads CASSLVPAPETQYF. The CDR3 nucleotides are TGTGCCAGCAGCTTAGTTCCCGCCCCGGAGACCCAGTACTTC.

As to this clonotype: A much larger clone lies one base from this, so it may be a read error. J is TRBJ2-4 and V is TRBV10-3; weak D call: TRBD1 (7 bases). The J call may be wrong; the DNA end is better matched by TRBJ2-7. Germline loops: CDR1 ENHRY, CDR2 SYGVKD. The CDR3 is 15 amino acids. For the CDR3, the DNA is TGTGCCACCAGGGGGGCTGGGGCAAAATCCCACGAGCAGTACTTC. This sequence encodes CATRGAGAKSHEQYF.

This chain uses TRBV12-5 with TRBJ2-3; TRBD2 matches at 9 bases. This CDR3 contains 15 residues. The J segment lost 4 bases and the V segment lost 5 bases, leaving 7 bases of the junction unmatched. Germline V CDR1 and CDR2: LGHNT, FRNRAP. CDR3 amino acids: CASGGGGGAADTQYF. The CDR3 DNA reads TGTGCTAGTGGTGGAGGCGGGGGGGCCGCAGATACGCAGTATTTT.

The rearrangement links TRBV12-3 or TRBV12-4 to TRBJ2-5; TRBD2 matches 9 bases. V was clipped by 2 bases and J by 2 bases; unmatched bases: 9. The CDR3 is made up of 17 amino acids. DNA for the CDR3: TGTGCCAGCAGTTTAAGGGGTAGCGGGGGCCGACAAGAGACCCAGTACTTC. Translating gives CASSLRGSGGRQETQYF.

The chain employs TRBV7-8 and TRBJ2-2; 11 bases agree with TRBD2. The CDR3 spans 19 residues. CDR1 SGHVS and CDR2 FQNEAQ come from the germline V gene. Trimming at V came to 2 bases and at J to 4 bases, leaving 12 bases not matched to a gene. CDR3 DNA: TGTGCCAGCAGCTTATTGGAGGCCTTAGCGGGAGGGGTCACCGGGGAGCTGTTTTTT. It is translated as CASSLLEALAGGVTGELFF.

This clonotype has only a few counts. This chain uses TRBV18 with TRBJ2-5; D is unclear. The tail of the sequence fits TRBJ2-7 better, so the J call may be wrong. CDR1 and CDR2 from the germline V gene are KGHSH and LQKENI. This CDR3 spans 14 amino acids. CDR3 coding DNA: TGTGCCAGCTCACCACAATCTGCAGGCAGCGAGCAGTACTTC. It translates to CASSPQSAGSEQYF.

This chain connects TRBV13 to TRBJ1-4; 9 bases are a match to TRBD1. The V and J ends lost 5 bases and 7 bases, in that order; junction bases with no gene match: 11. From germline, CDR1 is PRHDT and CDR2 FYEKMQ (reference sequence). The CDR3 totals 16 residues. The CDR3 DNA reads as TGTGCCAGCAGCCTACGGACAGGGGATAGGGGTGAAAAACTGTTTTTT. Translation gives CASSLRTGDRGEKLFF.

The genes are TRBV5-1 and TRBJ2-5; TRBD2 agrees at 7 bases. V dropped 3 bases and J dropped 1; count of bases not matched to a gene: 3. This CDR3 comprises 14 residues. Per the germline V gene, CDR1 is SGHRS and CDR2 is YFSETQ. The CDR3 loop reads CASSWRGSQETQYF. The CDR3 DNA reads as TGCGCCAGCAGCTGGCGGGGGTCCCAAGAGACCCAGTACTTC.

This clonotype was seen only a few times. At one end the junction does not follow the germline gene, possibly because of a read error. J is TRBJ2-6 and V is TRBV5-5; TRBD1 agrees at 8 bases. CDR3 size: 18 residues. Germline loops: CDR1 SGHKS, CDR2 YYEKEE (reference sequence). The chain's CDR3 is CASSLEVRGPSGVNVLTF. DNA of the CDR3: TGTGCCAGCAGCTTGGAAGTCAGGGGGCCCTCTGGGGTCAACGTCCTGACTTTC.

At least ten counts were recorded for this clonotype. The chain carries TRBV20-1 and TRBJ2-1, with 11 bases that match TRBD2. The germline V gene encodes CDR1 DFQATT and CDR2 SNEGSKA (reference sequence). V dropped 0 bases and J dropped 0; count of bases not matched to a gene: 4. There are 17 residues in the CDR3. The CDR3 nucleotides read TGCAGTGCTAGAGATCCTACTAGCGGGGGCTCCTACAATGAGCAGTTCTTC. It specifies CSARDPTSGGSYNEQFF.

This clonotype appeared a few times. This chain connects TRBV20-1 to TRBJ2-5; D gene unclear. Germline V gene data show CDR1 as DFQATT and CDR2 as SNEGSKA (reference sequence). The CDR3 has 16 residues. V dropped 0 bases and J dropped 0 bases, with 14 bases sitting between them. CDR3 nucleotides: TGCAGTGCTAGAGAGCAGACGGGTACCTACCAAGAGACCCAGTACTTC. Its translation: CSAREQTGTYQETQYF.

V is TRBV6-1 and J is TRBJ1-2; 7 bases line up with TRBD1. CDR1 MNHNS and CDR2 SASEGT come from the germline V gene. This CDR3 spans 17 amino acids. The V and J ends lost 4 bases and 1 base, in that order; junction bases with no gene match: 12. CDR3 amino acids: CASSGTPQGEVNYGYTF. The CDR3, as DNA: TGTGCCAGCAGTGGGACACCCCAGGGGGAGGTTAACTATGGCTACACCTTC.

This clonotype was found many times. This chain joins TRBV6-5 and TRBJ1-2; no clear D gene. The CDR3 has 11 residues. Germline V lookup: CDR1 MNHEY, CDR2 SVGAGI. With 11 bases removed from V and 6 bases from J, the gap between germline ends came to 13 bases. The CDR3 is CALGRVHGYTF. The DNA of the CDR3 is TGTGCCCTGGGGAGGGTACATGGCTACACCTTC.

Worth noting for this clonotype: At one end the junction does not follow the germline gene, possibly because of a read error. The V gene is TRBV12-3 or TRBV12-4, the J gene TRBJ1-2, with a tentative D call TRBD1 (5 bases). The CDR3 is made up of 16 amino acids. CDR3 region: CAGSLAVGVGGYGYTF. The DNA for the CDR3 is TGTGCCGGCAGTTTGGCGGTAGGGGTAGGAGGTTATGGCTACACCTTC.

The V gene is TRBV18, the J gene TRBJ2-7, with D possibly being TRBD2 (5 bases). CDR3 length equals 14 residues. Germline CDR1 reads KGHSH; CDR2 reads LQKENI. V was shortened by 2 bases and J by 3 bases, with 11 bases between the two germline ends. CDR3 coding DNA: TGTGCCAGCTCACCATCCGGGGTAGACTACGAGCAGTACTTC. Protein product: CASSPSGVDYEQYF.

This clonotype was found many times. V usage is TRBV4-3 and J usage is TRBJ1-2; no definite D call. Trimming took 2 bases from V and 10 from J, leaving 14 bases between them. This CDR3 is built from 13 residues. Germline V gene sequence: CDR1 LGHNA, CDR2 YSLEER. Written as DNA, the CDR3 is TGCGCCAGCAGCCAAACAAGAGGCACCTTCTACACCTTC. The encoded protein is CASSQTRGTFYTF.

This clonotype was seen more than once but under ten times. This sequence joins TRBV28 and TRBJ2-1, with 10 bases matching TRBD2. Germline CDR1 is MDHEN and CDR2 is SYDVKM. V lost 7 bases and J lost 4; bases outside the gene matches: 4. This CDR3 spans 14 amino acids. This CDR3 reads CASISGGLYNEQFF. DNA of the CDR3: TGTGCCAGCATTAGCGGGGGGCTTTACAATGAGCAGTTCTTC.

In this sample, this clonotype turned up a few times. CDR3 in DNA: TGTGCCAGCATCGGGGACTATGGCTACACCTTC. Translated, it gives CASIGDYGYTF. The chain employs TRBV28 and TRBJ1-2; D is ambiguous. The germline gives CDR1 MDHEN, CDR2 SYDVKM. The V gene lost 7 bases and the J gene lost 3 bases, with 6 bases spanning the gap. The CDR3 runs 11 residues.

V gene TRBV6-5 combines with J gene TRBJ1-2; possibly TRBD1 for D (5 bases). V lost 5 bases and J lost 2, with 9 bases in between. Germline loops: CDR1 MNHEY, CDR2 SVGAGI. The CDR3 sequence is 13 residues long. This CDR3 is CASSPRTNYGYTF. Here the CDR3 DNA reads TGTGCCAGCAGTCCCAGGACAAACTATGGCTACACCTTC.

On this clonotype: The junction shows a germline mismatch at one end, possibly a read error. This chain links TRBV12-3 or TRBV12-4 with TRBJ2-3; tentatively, D is TRBD2 (5 bases). This CDR3 spans 13 amino acids. CDR3 region: CASSTRTRDAQYF. The CDR3 DNA sequence: TGTGCCAGCAGTACCCGAACTAGAGATGCGCAGTATTTT.

V and J are TRBV12-5 and TRBJ2-1, with D unclear. CDR1 and CDR2 from the germline V gene are LGHNT and FRNRAP. The ends were cut back, 2 bases at V and 0 bases at J, with 5 bases in the middle. The CDR3 runs 14 residues. The CDR3 region is CASGLYASYNEQFF. CDR3 DNA: TGTGCTAGTGGTTTGTACGCCTCCTACAATGAGCAGTTCTTC. The variable domain in full, with the rest retrieved from reference TRBV12-5 and TRBJ2-1, is DARVTQTPRHKVTEMGQEVTMRCQPILGHNTVFWYRQTMMQGLELLAYFRNRAPLDDSGMPKDRFSAEMPDATLATLKIQPSEPRDSAVYFCASGLYASYNEQFFGPGTRLTVL.

For this clonotype: A junction end diverges from the germline sequence, so it may reflect a read error. The genes are TRBV2 and TRBJ1-1; no firm D call. Looked up from germline, CDR1 is SNHLY and CDR2 is FYNNEI. This CDR3 contains 15 residues. In DNA form, the CDR3 reads TGTACCAGCATCTTCGAGGATACGATGAACACTGAAGCTTTCTTT. This gives the protein CTSIFEDTMNTEAFF.

The chain combines TRBV12-3 or TRBV12-4 with TRBJ2-7; D is uncertain. The V end lost 6 bases, the J end lost 5 bases, and 14 bases lay between the germline ends. The CDR3 runs 13 residues. This chain's CDR3 is CASRETATNEQYF. Here the CDR3 DNA reads TGTGCCAGCAGGGAGACCGCGACGAACGAGCAGTACTTC.

V is TRBV5-1 and J is TRBJ2-1; D perhaps matches TRBD1 (5 bases). The germline gives CDR1 SGHRS, CDR2 YFSETQ. V was cut by 5 bases and J by 9 bases, with 15 bases left in between. The CDR3 runs 13 residues. The CDR3 loop is CASSSQGMSEQFF. The CDR3 DNA reads as TGCGCCAGCAGTAGTCAGGGCATGAGTGAGCAGTTCTTC.

The table lists this clonotype with many counts. The chain joins TRBV29-1 to TRBJ2-7; D may be TRBD1 or TRBD2 (9 bases each). The germline V gene encodes CDR1 SQVTM and CDR2 ANQGSEA. Trimming cost V 6 bases and J 5 bases, with 29 bases left between them. The length of the CDR3 is 17 residues. CDR3: CSVLGTGSSGGRNEQYF. Written as DNA, the CDR3 is TGCAGCGTCCTGGGGACAGGGAGTAGCGGGGGACGGAACGAGCAGTACTTC.

The chain links TRBV7-2 to TRBJ1-5, with unresolved D. The V end lost 0 bases, the J end lost 3 bases, and 12 bases lay between the germline ends. The CDR3 covers 16 residues. Germline V gene data show CDR1 as SGHTA and CDR2 as FQGNSA. CDR3 residues: CASSLAYGRVNQPQHF. CDR3 in DNA: TGTGCCAGCAGCTTAGCTTACGGACGGGTCAATCAGCCCCAGCATTTT.